One TCR beta chain is described in this entry. The source of the sample is a study of blood T cell repertoires in COVID-19. Study summary: Researchers got acute and convalescent COVID-19 samples from the United States, Italy and Spain.

The CDR3 is made up of 14 amino acids. Germline assignment: CDR1 SGHRS and CDR2 YFSETQ. V dropped 5 bases and J dropped 6; count of bases not matched to a gene: 10. Per the study methods: Reference gene primers were amplified, and this amplification served to estimate nucleated cell counts. Generated by immunoSEQ multiplex PCR, the TCRdb table keeps only in-frame clones and is missing some. V and J calls and clone size are copied from that table; D and trimming were computed from the DNA. The sample lists some 260,000 clones, about 90% seen once, with roughly 10% in the top ten. The sequencing input was peripheral blood. This clonotype originated in a woman in her seventies with COVID-19, enrolled during active disease. The chain has TRBV5-1 and TRBJ2-7, with TRBD1 matching 8 bases. CDR3 DNA sequence: TGCGCCAGCAGAGAAATGGACAGGGTGGGCGAGCAGTACTTC. It encodes CASREMDRVGEQYF.